Listed here are 28 T cell receptor beta chains from one sample, sequenced in a study of blood T cells in healthy people across ages. A second roughly 6 to 12 cycle PCR used barcoded and J-beta primers. TCRdb itself ran the 5' RACE reads through MiXCR, one entry per CDR3 protein. The table shows approximately 800,000 distinct CDR3 sequences, with roughly 46% occurring only once. The source material was blood. The origin of the receptors is an older man in good health.

V is TRBV7-2 and J is TRBJ2-1; D possibly uses TRBD1 or TRBD2 (5 bases each). With 5 bases removed from V and 5 bases from J, the gap between germline ends came to 10 bases. This CDR3 has 13 residues. Germline V gives CDR1 SGHTA, CDR2 FQGNSA. The CDR3 DNA reads TGTGCCAGCAGCCAGGGAGCCAACAATGAGCAGTTCTTC. Translated: CASSQGANNEQFF.

This clonotype was found a few times. J is TRBJ2-7 and V is TRBV9; the match to TRBD1 covers 8 bases. This CDR3 contains 15 residues. Germline V gene sequence: CDR1 SGDLS, CDR2 YYNGEE. Trimming cost V 2 bases and J 3 bases; bases outside gene matches: 7. The CDR3 loop is CASSVTGDRYYEQYF. DNA for the CDR3: TGTGCCAGCAGCGTCACGGGGGACAGGTACTACGAGCAGTACTTC.

The V and J genes are TRBV9 and TRBJ2-7, with 9 bases aligning to TRBD2. The CDR3 contains 16 residues. CDR1 SGDLS and CDR2 YYNGEE come from the germline V gene. The J segment lost 3 bases and the V segment lost 0 bases, leaving 7 bases of the junction unmatched. In nucleotides, the CDR3 is TGTGCCAGCAGCGTAGGGAAGACTAGCGGATTCTACGAGCAGTACTTC. This gives the protein CASSVGKTSGFYEQYF.

The V gene is TRBV4-3, the J gene TRBJ2-1, with 9 nucleotides matching TRBD2. The CDR3 length is 16 residues. Germline V gene lookup returns CDR1 LGHNA and CDR2 YSLEER. The junction had 9 bases not matched to a gene; V was cut back by 1 base and J by 8 bases. This CDR3 is CASSQATSGFGHEQFF. The CDR3 DNA reads TGCGCCAGCAGCCAAGCGACTAGCGGATTTGGACATGAGCAGTTCTTC.

The chain recombines TRBV4-3 with TRBJ2-1; TRBD1 agrees at 9 bases. Germline V CDR1 and CDR2: LGHNA, YSLEER. CDR3 size: 17 residues. Trimming at V came to 0 bases and at J to 7 bases, leaving 10 bases not matched to a gene. The CDR3 protein is CASSQDGTGLPGNEQFF. The CDR3 DNA reads TGCGCCAGCAGCCAAGATGGGACAGGGCTCCCTGGTAATGAGCAGTTCTTC.

This chain uses TRBV20-1 with TRBJ2-1, with D maybe TRBD1 (7 bases). The CDR3 consists of 15 residues. Germline V gene sequence: CDR1 DFQATT, CDR2 SNEGSKA (reference sequence). Trimming left V 5 bases short and J 6 bases short, with 20 bases between. The DNA of the CDR3 is TGCAGTGCTGGGACCCAGGGGGGAGGAGGCAATGAGCAGTTCTTC. This translates into CSAGTQGGGGNEQFF.

This clonotype was counted a few times. The V call is TRBV20-1, the J call TRBJ2-5; D not certain. The CDR3 is 17 amino acids. In germline, CDR1 is DFQATT, CDR2 SNEGSKA (reference sequence). Deletions cut 0 bases from V and 1 base from J, with 18 bases between. The CDR3 is CSARDGFAVPPQETQYF. The CDR3 DNA is TGCAGTGCTAGAGATGGTTTCGCGGTACCACCCCAAGAGACCCAGTACTTC.

This clonotype was picked up one time. The rearrangement joins TRBV29-1 to TRBJ2-1, with no clear D. V was cut by 7 bases and J by 5 bases, with 18 bases left in between. This CDR3 has 14 amino acids. CDR1 is SQVTM and CDR2 is ANQGSEA in the germline V gene. CDR3 sequence reads: CSARGTLINNEQFF. As DNA, the CDR3 is TGCAGCGCCCGAGGCACCTTAATCAACAATGAGCAGTTCTTC.

As for this clonotype: A junction boundary mismatches the germline segment, possibly from a read error. The chain recombines TRBV15 with TRBJ2-1; D may match TRBD1 or TRBD2 (5 bases each). Germline lookup yields CDR1 LNHNV and CDR2 YYDKDF (reference sequence). There are 14 residues in the CDR3. The CDR3 bases are TGTGCCACCAACAGAAAGGGACCGGACAATGAGCAGTTCTTC. Protein product: CATNRKGPDNEQFF.

Only one count was recorded for this clonotype. The junction departs from germline at one end; a sequencing error may be responsible. The chain is built from TRBV6-2 or TRBV6-3 and TRBJ2-5; D unresolved. There are 13 residues in the CDR3. The germline V gene has CDR1 MNHEY and CDR2 SVGEGT. CDR3 residues: CASRPVYQEAQYF. In DNA form, the CDR3 reads TGTGCCAGCAGACCGGTGTACCAAGAGGCCCAGTACTTC.

The J gene is TRBJ2-4, the V gene TRBV20-1; 13 nucleotides agree with TRBD2. The CDR3 covers 13 residues. CDR1 is DFQATT, CDR2 SNEGSKA, per germline (reference sequence). The V segment lost 7 bases and the J segment 8 bases; nucleotides outside the gene matches: 5. The CDR3 nucleotides are TGCAGTGTCGGGACTAGCGGGACGGACATTCAGTACTTC. Its translation is CSVGTSGTDIQYF.

The gene calls are TRBV15 and TRBJ2-7; D unclear. Germline loops: CDR1 LNHNV, CDR2 YYDKDF (reference sequence). The V end was cut by 1 base, the J end by 7 bases, with 17 bases between. The CDR3 extends over 15 amino acids. The CDR3 reads CATSRVWAQPWEQYF. The CDR3 DNA is TGTGCCACCAGCAGAGTTTGGGCCCAACCCTGGGAGCAGTACTTC.

The chain combines TRBV6-1 with TRBJ2-5; 10 nucleotides align to TRBD2. V trimming: 8 bases; J trimming: 2 bases; junction bases outside the gene matches: 11. CDR1 is MNHNS and CDR2 is SASEGT in the germline V gene. This CDR3 comprises 16 residues. The CDR3: CASSSTSGPSQETQYF. CDR3 DNA sequence: TGTGCCAGCTCCTCGACTAGCGGGCCCTCACAAGAGACCCAGTACTTC.

The V call is TRBV10-3, the J call TRBJ1-5; 12 bases are a match to TRBD1. This CDR3 is built from 18 residues. V trimming: 11 bases; J trimming: 2 bases; junction bases outside the gene matches: 16. Germline V CDR1 and CDR2: ENHRY, SYGVKD. The chain's CDR3 is CASLNEGQGARGNQPQHF. DNA of the CDR3: TGTGCCTCCCTTAACGAGGGACAGGGGGCGCGAGGCAATCAGCCCCAGCATTTT.

This clonotype has just a few counts. J is TRBJ2-4 and V is TRBV5-1; 9 bases map to TRBD2. V trimming: 3 bases; J trimming: 13 bases; junction bases outside the gene matches: 20. CDR3 length: 17 residues. Germline CDR1 is SGHRS and CDR2 is YFSETQ. In DNA, the CDR3 is TGCGCCAGCAGCTCCCAACCTTTAGCGGGAGAGGGTCGGGAGCAGTACTTC. Translated, it gives CASSSQPLAGEGREQYF.

V is TRBV4-3 and J is TRBJ1-1; no reliable D call. The CDR3 has 14 amino acids. Germline V CDR1 and CDR2: LGHNA, YSLEER. V lost 5 bases to trimming and J lost 3 bases, with 13 bases between them. CDR3 bases: TGCGCCAGCAGCACCACACAGCGGGACACTGAAGCTTTCTTT. Residues: CASSTTQRDTEAFF.

The V gene is TRBV30, the J gene TRBJ1-1; 8 nucleotides align to TRBD1. The CDR3 contains 13 residues. V was clipped by 7 bases and J by 2 bases; unmatched bases: 6. Germline V gene sequence: CDR1 GTSNPN, CDR2 SVGIG (reference sequence). In DNA form, the CDR3 reads TGTGCCTCTACAGGGGGGGGCAACACTGAAGCTTTCTTT. This gives the protein CASTGGGNTEAFF.

This chain joins TRBV4-2 and TRBJ2-2; 10 bases match TRBD2. Germline trimming cut 2 bases from V and 1 base from J; bases unmatched to any gene: 4. Germline CDR1 is LGHNA and CDR2 is YNFKEQ. The CDR3 loop spans 17 amino acids. Written as DNA, the CDR3 is TGTGCCAGCAGCCAACCCGGGACTAGCGAGAACACCGGGGAGCTGTTTTTT. Translation: CASSQPGTSENTGELFF.

This clonotype has a handful of counts. The J gene is TRBJ2-7, the V gene TRBV20-1; 7 bases are a match to TRBD2. CDR3 length: 15 amino acids. V lost 0 bases and J lost 2; bases outside the gene matches: 7. The germline gives CDR1 DFQATT, CDR2 SNEGSKA (reference sequence). CDR3 DNA sequence: TGCAGTGCTAGAGACTCGGCTAGCGGCACCTACGAGCAGTACTTC. Translation gives CSARDSASGTYEQYF.

Worth noting for this clonotype: A clone one base away is much larger, so this may be a read error. The CDR3 protein is CSARRLAGANEQYF. DNA for the CDR3: TGCAGTGCTAGGCGACTAGCGGGTGCTAATGAGCAGTACTTC. V gene TRBV20-1 combines with J gene TRBJ2-5; 10 bases line up with TRBD2. V lost 3 bases and J lost 11; bases outside the gene matches: 12. The germline V gene has CDR1 DFQATT and CDR2 SNEGSKA (reference sequence). The CDR3 covers 14 residues.

With regard to this clonotype: The junction differs from germline at one of its ends, possibly a read error. This rearrangement joins TRBV5-1 to TRBJ2-3; 9 nucleotides line up with TRBD1. Germline-derived CDR1 and CDR2 are SGHRS and YFSETQ. The CDR3 has 16 amino acids. The CDR3 is CASSLNPGQGTDTQSF. The CDR3 nucleotides are TGCGCCAGCAGCTTGAATCCGGGACAGGGCACAGATACGCAGTCTTTT.

CDR3 in amino acids: CASFTLTDTQYF. The CDR3 nucleotides read TGTGCCAGCTTTACACTCACAGATACGCAGTATTTT. The chain uses TRBV28 and TRBJ2-3; no clear D. Germline values: CDR1 MDHEN, CDR2 SYDVKM. The CDR3 has 12 residues. The V end was cut by 8 bases, the J end by 2 bases, with 8 bases between.

This clonotype was counted at least ten times. The chain employs TRBV7-2 and TRBJ2-7; TRBD2 might be the D (5 bases). Germline lookup yields CDR1 SGHTA and CDR2 FQGNSA. The CDR3 is made up of 15 amino acids. V lost 1 base and J 2 bases, leaving 12 bases between the germline ends. CDR3 bases: TGTGCCAGCAGCTTAGTCATCCAGCGGACCTACGAGCAGTACTTC. This encodes CASSLVIQRTYEQYF.

This rearrangement joins TRBV4-1 to TRBJ2-1, with 10 bases identical to TRBD2. Trimming cost V 1 base and J 6 bases; bases outside gene matches: 6. The CDR3 spans 16 residues. CDR1 is MGHRA, CDR2 YSYEKL, per germline. CDR3 nucleotide sequence: TGCGCCAGCAGCCAAGGGGCTAGCGGGAGACGCAATGAGCAGTTCTTC. Translation: CASSQGASGRRNEQFF.

As for this clonotype: This clone may be a read error of a much larger clone one base away. The chain carries TRBV5-1 and TRBJ2-3; maybe TRBD2 (5 bases). Looked up from germline, CDR1 is SGHRS and CDR2 is YFSETQ. The CDR3 loop spans 18 amino acids. This chain's CDR3 is CASSLEGRLARDTDMQYF. As DNA, the CDR3 is TGCGCCAGCAGCTTGGAAGGGCGGTTAGCGCGTGACACAGATATGCAGTATTTT. Looking up the rest from reference TRBV5-1 and TRBJ2-3 gives the full variable domain: KAGVTQTPRYLIKTRGQQVTLSCSPISGHRSVSWYQQTPGQGLQFLFEYFSETQRNKGNFPGRFSGRQFSNSRSEMNVSTLELGDSALYLCASSLEGRLARDTDMQYFGPGTRLTVL.

V usage is TRBV5-5 and J usage is TRBJ1-4; unclear D gene. Germline V gene lookup returns CDR1 SGHKS and CDR2 YYEKEE (reference sequence). Trimming pared 4 bases from V and 3 bases from J, leaving 16 bases between. The CDR3 totals 16 residues. The CDR3 nucleotides are TGTGCCAGCAGCCCATTTGAGGGCCGACCTAATGAAAAACTGTTTTTT. Translating it yields CASSPFEGRPNEKLFF.

The rearrangement joins TRBV20-1 to TRBJ2-3, with TRBD2 identical over 11 bases. The CDR3 covers 16 residues. J was trimmed by 5 bases and V by 4 bases; bases with no gene match: 11. Looked up from germline, CDR1 is DFQATT and CDR2 is SNEGSKA (reference sequence). CDR3 loop: CSAKLAGVTFRDTQYF. The CDR3 nucleotides read TGCAGTGCTAAACTAGCGGGAGTAACCTTTAGAGATACGCAGTATTTT.

The chain uses TRBV7-9 and TRBJ2-5, with TRBD2 as a possible D gene (5 bases). The CDR3 spans 16 residues. Germline CDR1 is SEHNR and CDR2 is FQNEAQ (reference sequence). Between the trimmed V and J ends, which lost 5 bases and 11 bases, there was a span of 27 bases. The DNA for the CDR3 is TGTGCCAGCAGCCGAACATCGGGCACCTCCCCCTGGGAGCAGTACTTC. This codes for CASSRTSGTSPWEQYF.